This T cell receptor (beta chain) appears in the sequencing data of a study of blood T cell repertoires in COVID-19. Study in general: Collection of acute and convalescent COVID-19 samples took place in the United States, Italy and Spain. PBMCs, B-cell-depleted T cells, or T cells were the source of the cDNA or gDNA that made up the material.

Participants were aged about 18 to 90 years, lived in 20 to 25 US areas, and enrolled virtually. This CDR3 is built from 16 residues. This table comes from immunoSEQ multiplex PCR, and its TCRdb copy is limited to in-frame clones, with some not included. The data show fewer than 350,000 clones, 86% seen once. This TCR derives from a woman aged 40 to 50 with acute COVID-19. The chain combines TRBV12-1 with TRBJ2-7; the table's D call, TRBD2, was not checked against the DNA. TRBV12-1 is noted as a pseudogene. The sample was PBMCs or T cells enriched from blood (not recorded which). CDR3 bases: TGTGCCAGCAGCTTGGCTAGCGGGAGGGTCCCTTGCGAGCAGTACTTC. It is translated as CASSLASGRVPCEQYF.